This entry features one TCR beta chain sequence. Germline CDR1 and CDR2: SEHNR and FQNEAQ (reference sequence). V was clipped by 5 bases and J by 9 bases; unmatched bases: 11. CDR3 length: 15 amino acids. The treatment here: randomized to nivolumab then ipilimumab (arm A) or the reverse (arm B). Live CD3+CD8+ CD19− CD56− cells were sorted from PBMCs. The data were taken from a study of sequential checkpoint blockade in melanoma. About the study: Each arm's sequence ended with maintenance nivolumab.

The protocol was immunoSEQ multiplex PCR, while the TCRdb copy is restricted to in-frame clones and leaves out a portion. The table shows some 3,500 clones, with around 52% occurring only once. The TCR comes from a human patient with melanoma. Some clones in this sample may be carry-over from other donors' samples. The sequencing used CD8+ T cells sorted from blood (inferred from file names), collected from a patient given nivolumab and ipilimumab in sequence. The gene calls are TRBV7-9 and TRBJ2-1; the match to TRBD2 covers 9 bases. The DNA of the CDR3 is TGTGCCAGCAGCACGAAGACTAGCGGCCTGGGTGAGCAGTTCTTC. This sequence encodes CASSTKTSGLGEQFF.